Described below is a single T cell receptor beta chain sequence and its context. It has no known antigen specificity. Qualities for individual bases were not recorded, and no much larger clone is one base off. This sample was taken from a study of technical replicates of blood from a few donors listed by TCRdb under 2017. The CDR3 measures 15 amino acids from cysteine to phenylalanine. The kept DNA is CDR3 alone, 45 bases in frame from the first base. V loses 5 bases of germline sequence and J loses 3 bases, and the interval between the two ends is 14 bases. From the germline V gene (reference sequence), CDR1 is PRHDT and CDR2 is FYEKMQ. Library prep was done by the immunoSEQ multiplex PCR assay. The table comes from immuneACCESS by way of TCRdb, which keeps in-frame sequences with V and J called. Part of the clones is missing from these tables; in studies checked, under half for an unresolved V gene and the rest for unknown reasons. The sample profile shows 85,000 to 100,000 clones; 90% to 96% of them were found once. The top ten clones comprise about 0.23% of the sample.

Sequencing was done on a sample of T cells isolated from PBMCs. The chain employs TRBV13 and TRBJ1-3, with the D gene not clear enough to name. This clonotype was obtained from a human donor in good health. The encoded CDR3 is CASSRNRVFGNTIYF. The nucleotides read TGTGCCAGCAGCCGAAATCGGGTTTTTGGAAACACCATATATTTT.